This TCR beta chain emerged from a study of blood T cell repertoires in COVID-19. Study background: Sample material is recorded as cDNA or gDNA derived from T cells, B-cell-depleted T cells, or PBMCs.

Germline V gene sequence: CDR1 SQVTM, CDR2 ANQGSEA. There are 18 residues in the CDR3. The V gene end was trimmed by 1 base and the J gene end by 0 bases; junction bases not matched to a gene: 10. Authors' analysis steps: Amplification of reference gene primers provided the estimated nucleated cell counts. Measured with immunoSEQ multiplex PCR; TCRdb has only the in-frame clones, and not every one. The D gene and trimming were derived from the DNA, and the V and J assignments and clone size from that table. The data hold more than 45,000 clones, with about 88% observed a single time. The sequence was obtained from a woman between 65 and 79 years old with active COVID-19. The gene calls are TRBV29-1 and TRBJ2-3; TRBD2 matches at 10 bases. Sequenced material: peripheral blood. For the CDR3, the DNA is TGCAGCGTTGAAGGGATAGCCGGGACTAGCGAAAGCACAGATACGCAGTATTTT. Protein: CSVEGIAGTSESTDTQYF.